A single sample is the source of the 18 T cell receptor beta chains below, sequenced in a study of shared clonotypes between healthy human individuals. This table comes from immunoSEQ multiplex PCR, and its TCRdb copy is limited to in-frame clones, with some not included. Among 550,000 to 700,000 clones listed, 73% were seen once. The sample was memory CD4+ T cells sorted from blood. Documented subset: CD45RA-negative fraction. These receptor sequences come from a woman younger than 45 in good health.

The chain employs TRBV7-2 and TRBJ1-1; maybe TRBD1 (5 bases). Per germline, CDR1 SGHTA and CDR2 FQGNSA. Deletions cut 5 bases from V and 4 bases from J, with 14 bases between. This CDR3 region has 14 residues. The CDR3 bases are TGTGCCAGCAGCATGACAGCGGATTCCACTGAAGCTTTCTTT. Amino acid sequence: CASSMTADSTEAFF.

This clone was picked up many times. The DNA of the CDR3 is TGTGCCAGCAGCCCGGGACTAGAAGGCAATGAGCAGTTCTTC. Translated, it gives CASSPGLEGNEQFF. The chain couples TRBV6-6 to TRBJ2-1, with TRBD2 matching 8 bases. Trimming cost V 6 bases and J 6 bases; bases outside gene matches: 7. Germline loops: CDR1 MNHNY, CDR2 SVGAGI (reference sequence). This CDR3 contains 14 residues.

The chain couples TRBV25-1 to TRBJ2-7; 7 bases agree with TRBD2. Germline V gene data show CDR1 as MGHDK and CDR2 as SYGVNS. This CDR3 comprises 15 residues. The V and J ends lost 4 bases and 3 bases, in that order; junction bases with no gene match: 9. CDR3 coding DNA: TGTGCCAGCAGTGGGGTAAGCGGGACCCACTACGAGCAGTACTTC. This encodes CASSGVSGTHYEQYF.

V usage is TRBV27 and J usage is TRBJ2-7; D is unresolved. From germline, CDR1 is MNHEY and CDR2 SMNVEV (reference sequence). Trimming shortened V by 3 bases and J by 6 bases, and 12 bases separated the two germline ends. The CDR3 sequence is 13 residues long. The CDR3 spells CASSFSSSGEQYF. CDR3 nucleotide sequence: TGTGCCAGCAGTTTTTCGTCCTCTGGCGAGCAGTACTTC.

This clone was counted only a few times. The rearrangement joins TRBV6-5 to TRBJ1-5, with D perhaps matching TRBD1 (6 bases). V was trimmed by 5 bases and J by 0 bases, leaving 11 bases between them. The CDR3 runs 15 residues. Germline V gene lookup returns CDR1 MNHEY and CDR2 SVGAGI. The CDR3 is CASSRTEDSNQPQHF. The CDR3 DNA sequence: TGTGCCAGCAGTCGGACAGAAGATAGCAATCAGCCCCAGCATTTT.

This clone showed up just a few times. V usage is TRBV19 and J usage is TRBJ1-1, with 7 bases that match TRBD1. The CDR3 spans 15 residues. The J segment lost 0 bases and the V segment lost 8 bases, leaving 9 bases of the junction unmatched. Germline lookup yields CDR1 LNHDA and CDR2 SQIVND (reference sequence). CDR3 DNA sequence: TGTGCCAGTCGTAGACAGGGAGGAATGAACACTGAAGCTTTCTTT. Amino acid sequence: CASRRQGGMNTEAFF.

This clone was counted many times. Different DNA sequences within this sample yield the same CDR3. As DNA, the CDR3 is TGTGCCAGCAGCCTCGTGCTAAGCACAGATACGCAGTATTTT. Its protein product is CASSLVLSTDTQYF. This chain connects TRBV7-9 to TRBJ2-3; no firm D call. From germline, CDR1 is SEHNR and CDR2 FQNEAQ (reference sequence). V was trimmed by 5 bases and J by 0 bases, leaving 9 bases between them. There are 14 residues in the CDR3.

With regard to this clone: This CDR3 is also generated by other DNA sequences in the sample. The chain links TRBV9 to TRBJ2-5; D is perhaps TRBD1 (6 bases). Trimming cost V 0 bases and J 2 bases, with 8 bases left between them. The CDR3 is 14 amino acids. CDR1 and CDR2 from the germline V gene are SGDLS and YYNGEE. The CDR3 sequence: CASSVGGQQETQYF. In DNA, the CDR3 is TGTGCCAGCAGCGTAGGCGGACAGCAAGAGACCCAGTACTTC.

This rearrangement joins TRBV6-5 to TRBJ2-7; possibly TRBD1 for D (6 bases). The length of the CDR3 is 14 residues. Germline V gives CDR1 MNHEY, CDR2 SVGAGI. Trimming cost V 6 bases and J 1 base, with 13 bases left between them. The CDR3 reads CASRARTDSYEQYF. CDR3 nucleotides: TGTGCCAGCAGAGCGAGGACAGATTCCTACGAGCAGTACTTC.

The chain links TRBV7-8 to TRBJ2-5; TRBD2 is a possible D gene (5 bases). V dropped 5 bases and J dropped 0 bases, with 7 bases sitting between them. Germline V gives CDR1 SGHVS, CDR2 FQNEAQ. The CDR3 sequence is 13 residues long. The CDR3 DNA reads TGTGCCAGCAGCACCGGGAACCAAGAGACCCAGTACTTC. This gives the protein CASSTGNQETQYF. The entire variable domain, with the rest obtained from reference TRBV7-8 and TRBJ2-5, is as follows: GAGVSQSPRYKVAKRGQDVALRCDPISGHVSLFWYQQALGQGPEFLTYFQNEAQLDKSGLPSDRFFAERPEGSVSTLKIQRTQQEDSAVYLCASSTGNQETQYFGPGTRLLVL.

The genes are TRBV9 and TRBJ2-3, with 7 bases fitting TRBD2. The V segment lost 0 bases and the J segment 1 base; nucleotides outside the gene matches: 8. Per the germline V gene, CDR1 is SGDLS and CDR2 is YYNGEE. There are 17 residues in the CDR3. CDR3 sequence reads: CASSVGEGRMGTDTQYF. CDR3 bases: TGTGCCAGCAGCGTAGGGGAGGGACGGATGGGCACAGATACGCAGTATTTT.

This rearrangement joins TRBV28 to TRBJ2-5, with D perhaps matching TRBD1 or TRBD2 (5 bases each). The J call could be wrong; TRBJ2-7 is a better fit for the DNA end. Germline V gene data show CDR1 as MDHEN and CDR2 as SYDVKM. CDR3 length equals 13 residues. In DNA, the CDR3 is TGTGCCAGCAGTTTACAGGGACCATACGAGCAGTACTTC. Encoded protein: CASSLQGPYEQYF.

The sample holds one count of this clone. CDR3 in amino acids: CASSLGPGPENEQYF. In DNA, the CDR3 is TGTGCCAGCAGCTTAGGCCCGGGCCCTGAAAACGAGCAGTACTTC. The rearrangement links TRBV7-7 to TRBJ2-7; D unclear. The V end lost 1 base, the J end lost 5 bases, and 15 bases lay between the germline ends. The germline CDR1 and CDR2 sequences are SSHAT and FNYEAQ (reference sequence). The CDR3 is made up of 15 amino acids. The full variable domain, in which reference TRBV7-7 and TRBJ2-7 provide the parts outside the CDR3, is GAGVSQSPRYKVTKRGQDVTLRCDPISSHATLYWYQQALGQGPEFLTYFNYEAQPDKSGLPSDRFSAERPEGSISTLTIQRTEQRDSAMYRCASSLGPGPENEQYFGPGTRLTVT.

This clone was seen more than once but under ten times. This chain connects TRBV11-2 to TRBJ2-7; 8 nucleotides align to TRBD1. Per the germline V gene, CDR1 is SGHAT and CDR2 is FQNNGV. This CDR3 is 16 amino acids long. V was pared by 5 bases and J by 3 bases, with 12 bases of the junction left unmatched. DNA for the CDR3: TGTGCCAGCAGCGAAGTTATTAGGGACAGGCGCTACGAGCAGTACTTC. Its protein is CASSEVIRDRRYEQYF.

There are a few counts of this clone. The chain carries TRBV18 and TRBJ2-7, with no clear D. Trimming removed 3 bases from V and 5 bases from J, with 8 bases in between. CDR3 length: 12 residues. The germline V gene has CDR1 KGHSH and CDR2 LQKENI. The CDR3 DNA follows: TGTGCCAGCTCACCGTCCCCTAACGAGCAGTACTTC. Translation: CASSPSPNEQYF.

This clone has only a few counts. The chain has TRBV9 and TRBJ2-7; 9 nucleotides align to TRBD2. J gave up 4 bases and V 3 bases, and 11 bases lay outside the gene matches. The germline CDR1 and CDR2 sequences are SGDLS and YYNGEE. The CDR3 consists of 16 residues. The CDR3 here is CASSEGTSSDRYEQYF. CDR3 nucleotides: TGTGCCAGCAGCGAGGGGACTAGCTCAGACCGTTACGAGCAGTACTTC.

This chain links TRBV7-2 with TRBJ2-7, with TRBD2 matching over 10 bases. V lost 6 bases and J lost 5; bases outside the gene matches: 7. Germline CDR1 is SGHTA and CDR2 is FQGNSA. The CDR3 sequence is 14 residues long. CDR3 in amino acids: CASSQGAGGHEQYF. The CDR3, as DNA: TGTGCCAGCAGTCAGGGAGCGGGAGGGCACGAGCAGTACTTC.

The chain recombines TRBV19 with TRBJ2-2; TRBD2 matches at 7 bases. Germline V gene sequence: CDR1 LNHDA, CDR2 SQIVND (reference sequence). The CDR3 length is 14 residues. J gave up 4 bases and V 11 bases, and 10 bases lay outside the gene matches. The CDR3 sequence is CAAQREGGTGELFF. Here the CDR3 DNA reads TGTGCCGCACAGCGGGAAGGCGGCACCGGGGAGCTGTTTTTT.